The clone carrying this T cell receptor beta chain has just a few counts. Using unique molecular identifiers, the investigators prepared the TCRbeta library. TCRdb re-called the PCR reads with MiXCR, one entry per CDR3 protein. There are around 500,000 distinct CDR3 sequences in the sample; 12% occur only once, and under 7% lies in the top ten. This sample is drawn from a study of T-cell reconstitution after alpha-beta-depleted transplantation in children. V gave up 4 bases and J gave up 5 bases; unmatched junction bases: 3. The V gene's germline CDR1 is SGHKS and CDR2 YYEKEE (reference sequence). CDR3 size: 14 residues.

This sample comprised PBMCs from the stem cell graft donor, obtained from the stem cell graft. The sequence was obtained from a human donor who donated a stem cell graft to a child with combined immunodeficiency. The chain uses TRBV5-5 and TRBJ1-6, with 7 bases that match TRBD1. The CDR3 loop is CASSRGQDNSPLHF. The CDR3 region has the DNA TGTGCCAGCAGCCGAGGACAGGATAATTCACCCCTCCACTTT.